Listed below are T cell receptor beta chains from one sample, sequenced in a study of T cell changes during pregnancy in multiple sclerosis. Assay: immunoSEQ multiplex PCR; the TCRdb copy retains only in-frame clones and omits some. The data contain fewer than 40,000 clones, 75% to 95% of them singletons. The sequencing here drew on CD4+ T cells from peripheral blood mononuclear cells, taken in the second trimester of pregnancy. The receptors were sampled from a female donor in good health, enrolled as a control in a pregnancy study. Each CDR3 is given with its conserved first and last residue. D genes are given only for firm matches.

CDR3 length | J gene | V gene | D gene | CDR3 DNA | CDR3 protein
16 | TRBJ1-4 | TRBV18 | - | TGTGCCAGCTCACCACCGACGGGAGGATCTAATGAAAAACTGTTTTTT | CASSPPTGGSNEKLFF
14 | TRBJ2-1 | TRBV13 | - | TGTGCCAGCACCCACCCAGTGGCCCCAAATGAGCAGTTCTTC | CASTHPVAPNEQFF
11 | TRBJ2-7 | TRBV2 | - | TGTGCCAGCAGTGACGTGTACGAGCAGTACTTC | CASSDVYEQYF
15 | TRBJ1-1 | TRBV19 | TRBD1 | TGTGCCAGTAGCCCGGACAGGGGGCGGAGTACTGAAGCTTTCTTT | CASSPDRGRSTEAFF
16 | TRBJ2-1 | TRBV7-9 | TRBD2 | TGTGCCAGCAGCTCGGTCGGGGGGGCTCCCTACAATGAGCAGTTCTTC | CASSSVGGAPYNEQFF
16 | TRBJ1-2 | TRBV6-4 | TRBD1 | TGTGCCAGCAGCGCCGCGGGGACAGGGGGCGCAAATGGCTACACCTTC | CASSAAGTGGANGYTF
16 | TRBJ1-4 | TRBV6-1 | - | TGTGCCAGCAGTGACAGGGGATCGAGCACTAATGAAAAACTGTTTTTT | CASSDRGSSTNEKLFF
12 | TRBJ1-2 | TRBV7-9 | - | TGTGCCAGCACCCAGGGTGACTATGGCTACACCTTC | CASTQGDYGYTF
13 | TRBJ1-2 | TRBV12-2 | - | TGTGCAAGTCGCACTCATCACAGGGAAGGCTACACCTTC | CASRTHHREGYTF
15 | TRBJ1-1 | TRBV6-6 | TRBD1 | TGTGCCAGCAGTCGCTACCCCGGGACAGGGGGCGAAGCTTTCTTT | CASSRYPGTGGEAFF
15 | TRBJ2-7 | TRBV7-9 | TRBD1 | TGTGCCAGCAGTCGCGGCACGACAGGGCCACCCGAGCAGTACTTC | CASSRGTTGPPEQYF
14 | TRBJ1-5 | TRBV7-6 | - | TGTGCCAGCAGCTTATTAGGCGGGGATCAGCCCCAGCATTTT | CASSLLGGDQPQHF
13 | TRBJ1-1 | TRBV19 | - | TGTGCCAGTAGTGTTAACCGACAGACTGAAGCTTTCTTT | CASSVNRQTEAFF
17 | TRBJ1-6 | TRBV5-8 | - | TGTGCCAGCAGCTTCCGGAGTTGGGCCCGGGGTAATTCACCCCTCCACTTT | CASSFRSWARGNSPLHF
15 | TRBJ2-7 | TRBV2 | - | TGTGCCAGCAGTAGAACCCGGACAGCCTCCTACGAGCAGTACTTC | CASSRTRTASYEQYF
15 | TRBJ2-7 | TRBV30 | - | TGTGCCTGGAGTGTAGGCGATTGGGCAGGGGCCGAGCAGTACTTC | CAWSVGDWAGAEQYF
16 | TRBJ1-2 | TRBV27 | TRBD1 | TGTGCCAGCAGTTTTCTCTCGAGACAGGGAAAATACGGCTACACCTTC | CASSFLSRQGKYGYTF
15 | TRBJ2-7 | TRBV11-2 | - | TGTGCCAGCAGCTGGGGGGTAGGGGCTCCTAGCGAGCAGTACTTC | CASSWGVGAPSEQYF
16 | TRBJ1-2 | TRBV27 | TRBD1 | TGTGCCAGCAGGGCCGGGACAGGGGGCAGGCGGGGTGGCTACACCTTC | CASRAGTGGRRGGYTF
14 | TRBJ2-7 | TRBV2 | TRBD2 | TGTGCCAGCAGGCAGCGGGAGGGCCGCTACGAGCAGTACTTC | CASRQREGRYEQYF
13 | TRBJ1-3 | TRBV5-1 | - | TGCGCCAGCAGCTTGATCAGTGGAAACACCATATATTTT | CASSLISGNTIYF
13 | TRBJ1-1 | TRBV7-8 | - | TGTGCAGTTACTCACCTTTGGAACACTGAAGCTTTCTTT | CAVTHLWNTEAFF
17 | TRBJ2-3 | TRBV4-1 | - | TGCGCCAGCAGCCAAGATGGGGCGGGACGAGGAGGGGATACGCAGTATTTT | CASSQDGAGRGGDTQYF
12 | TRBJ2-7 | TRBV5-3 | - | TGTGCCAGAACGACAGGGACTGGCGAGCAGTACTTC | CARTTGTGEQYF